This entry describes one T cell receptor (beta chain). This specimen belongs to a study of blood T cell repertoires in COVID-19. As for the study in general: Both acute and convalescent COVID-19 samples were obtained from the United States, Italy and Spain. The analysed material was cDNA or gDNA that came from T cells, B-cell-depleted T cells, or PBMCs.

CDR3 size: 11 residues. Germline lookup yields CDR1 ENHRY and CDR2 SYGVKD. Trimming removed 11 bases from V and 12 bases from J, with 19 bases in between. In the authors' workflow: Amplified reference gene primers provided the basis for estimating nucleated cell counts. The data were produced by immunoSEQ multiplex PCR, yet TCRdb's version contains in-frame clones alone and is incomplete. V, J and clone size were drawn from that table, and D and trimming were deduced from the DNA. In the table there are approximately 220,000 clones, approximately 88% of which are singletons. The sample comprised peripheral blood. The receptor's source is a man in his forties with acute or convalescent COVID-19. J is TRBJ1-2 and V is TRBV10-3; D unclear. The CDR3 here is CASGGPGGDTF. CDR3 nucleotides: TGTGCCTCCGGAGGGCCCGGCGGAGACACCTTC.